The text below deals with one T cell receptor (beta chain). The target antigen is unknown. These data are taken from a study of cytomegalovirus exposure and HLA in healthy donors. Study-level information: Most genotyped donors, over 70% of about 360, had Caucasian-associated genetic ancestry.

Study-level points and caveats: Further analysis was carried out later, and it showed several of the most significant clusters appearing linked to common viral pathogens.

V trimming: 2 bases; J trimming: 4 bases; junction bases outside the gene matches: 4. Germline CDR1 and CDR2: SGHDT and YYEEEE. This CDR3 contains 14 residues. In the PCR, 60 Vbeta and 13 Jbeta primers were used. Method: immunoSEQ multiplex PCR; TCRdb's copy keeps in-frame clones and lacks some. The repertoire includes about 240,000 clones, around 81% of them detected once, and around 8.3% sits in the top ten. The receptor was isolated from a woman aged 60-75 years in good health and CMV-seropositive. The material sequenced was PBMCs. The rearrangement joins TRBV5-6 to TRBJ1-2, with 8 positions matching TRBD1. In nucleotides, the CDR3 is TGTGCCAGCAGCTTCGGACAGGGACTCTATGGCTACACCTTC. It yields the protein CASSFGQGLYGYTF.